This TCR beta chain was profiled in a study of CD8+ T cells in alopecia areata. Study results and limitations: Higher clonality was seen in lesional scalp than in normal scalp, especially in alopecia totalis/universalis.

Reverse transcribed after extraction, RNA yielded cDNA as the sequencing template. Sequencing used immunoSEQ multiplex PCR; TCRdb keeps in-frame clones, though not all of them. The sample holds 140,000 to 150,000 clones; more than 55% are singletons and the top ten take 36%. V trimming: 3 bases; J trimming: 2 bases; junction bases outside the gene matches: 4. Germline V CDR1 and CDR2: SGDLS, YYNGEE. The CDR3 is 14 residues long. In regard to this clone: Its antigen is still unknown.

Sorting of PBMCs yielded the CD4+ and CD8+ T cells. The source material was CD8+ T cells sorted from blood. This TCR derives from a human donor in good health. The chain couples TRBV9 to TRBJ2-7; 8 nucleotides line up with TRBD1. Written as DNA, the CDR3 is TGTGCCAGCAGCGCCGGGGGACAGGCCTACGAGCAGTACTTC. This gives the protein CASSAGGQAYEQYF.